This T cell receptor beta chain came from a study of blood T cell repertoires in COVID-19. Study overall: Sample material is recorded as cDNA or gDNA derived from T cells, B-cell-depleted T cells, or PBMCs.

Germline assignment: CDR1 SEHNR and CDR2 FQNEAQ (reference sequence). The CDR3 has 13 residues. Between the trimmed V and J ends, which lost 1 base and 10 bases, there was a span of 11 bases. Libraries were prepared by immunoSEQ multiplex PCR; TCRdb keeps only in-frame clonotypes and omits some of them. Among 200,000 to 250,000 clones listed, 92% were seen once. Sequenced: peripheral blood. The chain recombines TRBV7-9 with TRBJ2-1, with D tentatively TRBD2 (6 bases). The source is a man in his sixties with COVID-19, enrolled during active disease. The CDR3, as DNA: TGTGCCAGCAGCTTAGATCTAGCGCACGAGCAGTTCTTC. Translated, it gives CASSLDLAHEQFF.